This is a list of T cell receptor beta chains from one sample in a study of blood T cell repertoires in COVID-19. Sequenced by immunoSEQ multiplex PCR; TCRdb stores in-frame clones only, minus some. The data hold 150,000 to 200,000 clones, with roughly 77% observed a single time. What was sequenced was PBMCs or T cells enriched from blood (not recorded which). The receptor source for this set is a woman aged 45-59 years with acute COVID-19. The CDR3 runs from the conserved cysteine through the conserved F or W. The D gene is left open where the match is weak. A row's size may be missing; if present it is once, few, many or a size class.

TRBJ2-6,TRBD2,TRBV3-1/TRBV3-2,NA,TGTGCCAGCAGCAGATCGGGGGGTTGGTCTGGGGCCAACGTCCTGACTTTC,CASSRSGGWSGANVLTF
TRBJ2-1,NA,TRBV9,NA,TGTGCCAGCAGCGTAGAGGGGGTAAATGAGCAGTTCTTC,CASSVEGVNEQFF
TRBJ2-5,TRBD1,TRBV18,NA,TGTGCCAGCTCACCACCGGACAGGCAAGAGACCCAGTACTTC,CASSPPDRQETQYF
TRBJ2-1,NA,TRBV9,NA,TGTGCCAGCAGCCCCCGGGCCCTCGGGGATGAGCAGTTCTTC,CASSPRALGDEQFF
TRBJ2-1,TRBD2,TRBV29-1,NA,TGCAGCGTTGAAATGCGGGGGGAGCAGTTCTTC,CSVEMRGEQFF
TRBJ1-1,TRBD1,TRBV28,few,TGTGCCAGCAGTGGGTACAGGGGGAAGGGTACTGAAGCTTTCTTT,CASSGYRGKGTEAFF
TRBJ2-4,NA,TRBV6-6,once,TGTGCCAGCAGACCCTCAGGGGGGGCCAAAAACATTCAGTACTTC,CASRPSGGAKNIQYF
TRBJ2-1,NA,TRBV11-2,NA,TGTGCCAGCAGCCTCGAACTAGGCCTTTACAATGAGCAGTTCTTC,CASSLELGLYNEQFF
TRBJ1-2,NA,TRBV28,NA,TGTGCCAGCAGTTTACCCGAACAGGGCGTATCCTATGGCTACACCTTC,CASSLPEQGVSYGYTF
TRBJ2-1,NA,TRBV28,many,TGTGCCAGCAGTTTATCTGGACAGAATGAGCAGTTCTTC,CASSLSGQNEQFF
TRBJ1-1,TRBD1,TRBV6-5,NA,TGTGCCAGCAGTTACGGGGGGGGACAGGGGGCCCTTAAAGCTTTCTTT,CASSYGGGQGALKAFF
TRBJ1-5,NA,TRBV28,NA,TGTGCCAGCAGTTTACAGGACAGATATCAGCCCCAGCATTTT,CASSLQDRYQPQHF
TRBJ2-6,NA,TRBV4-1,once,TGCGCCAGCAGCCACCTAAGAGGAGGGAGGACGACGGCCCTCTCTGGGGCCAACGTCCTGACTTTC,CASSHLRGGRTTALSGANVLTF
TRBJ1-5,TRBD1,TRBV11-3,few,TGTGCCAGCAGCTTAGATAGGGTCCGGGACAGACCGCGGAATCAGCCCCAGCATTTT,CASSLDRVRDRPRNQPQHF
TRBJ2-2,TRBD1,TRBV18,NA,TGTGCCAGCTCACCACCGGGGACAGGGAACACCGGGGAGCTGTTTTTT,CASSPPGTGNTGELFF
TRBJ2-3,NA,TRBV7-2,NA,TGTGCCAGCAGCGCTGGGGCGGGGTCAGATACGCAGTATTTT,CASSAGAGSDTQYF
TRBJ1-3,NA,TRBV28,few,TGTGCCAGCAGTTTTACTATGGGCAGGGGCGACTCTGGAAACACCATATATTTT,CASSFTMGRGDSGNTIYF
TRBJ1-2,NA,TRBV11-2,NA,TGTGCCAGCAGCTCCAAGCCGGATGGCTACACCTTC,CASSSKPDGYTF
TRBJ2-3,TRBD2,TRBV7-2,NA,TGTGCCAGCAGCTTAGGTCGCGGGAGGGCAGATACGCAGTATTTT,CASSLGRGRADTQYF
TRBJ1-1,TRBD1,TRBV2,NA,TGTGCCAGCAGCCCCAAAACAGGGGGGGTGAACACTGAAGCTTTCTTT,CASSPKTGGVNTEAFF
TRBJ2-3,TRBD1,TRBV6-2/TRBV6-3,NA,TGTGCCAGCAGTTACTCTACAGGGGCCTACAAGTATTTT,CASSYSTGAYKYF
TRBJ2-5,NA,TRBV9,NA,TGTGCCAGCAGCGACCCGGGGGGCGTTCAAGAGACCCAGTACTTC,CASSDPGGVQETQYF
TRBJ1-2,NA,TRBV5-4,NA,TGTGCCAGCAGCCCCCCGGGGGGAGGGCCCTATGGCTACACCTTC,CASSPPGGGPYGYTF
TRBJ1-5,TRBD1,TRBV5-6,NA,TGTGCCAGCAGCTCCCGGGACAGGAATAATCAGCCCCAGCATTTT,CASSSRDRNNQPQHF
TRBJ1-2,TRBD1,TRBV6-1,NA,TGTGCCAGCAGACTGGACAGGGGAAATGGCTACACCTTC,CASRLDRGNGYTF
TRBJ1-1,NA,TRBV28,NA,TGTGCCAGCTTTACGGGACCGGGACACCGCACTGAAGCTTTCTTT,CASFTGPGHRTEAFF
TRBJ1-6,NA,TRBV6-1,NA,TGTGCCAGCAGTGAATACTCCCTCCACTTT,CASSEYSLHF
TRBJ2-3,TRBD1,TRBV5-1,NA,TGCGCCAGCACCGGGACAGCCACAGATACGCAGTATTTT,CASTGTATDTQYF
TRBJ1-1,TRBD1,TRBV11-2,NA,TGTGCCAGCAGCTTAGGACAGGGTTGGTCTGAAGCTTTCTTT,CASSLGQGWSEAFF
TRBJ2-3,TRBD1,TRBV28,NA,TGTGCCAGCAGTCCCCACGGGACAGGGGGCCATACGCAGTATTTT,CASSPHGTGGHTQYF
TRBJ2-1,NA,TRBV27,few,TGTGCCAGCAGTTCCTACAGGGTTAATGAGCAGTTCTTC,CASSSYRVNEQFF
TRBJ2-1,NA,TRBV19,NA,TGTGCCAGTAGTATTTCTCCCCACTATATTGCGTTCTTC,CASSISPHYIAFF
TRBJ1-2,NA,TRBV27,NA,TGTGCCAGCAGTTTTTCTCTCCGCGGTGGCTACACCTTC,CASSFSLRGGYTF
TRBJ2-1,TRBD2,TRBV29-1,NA,TGCAGCGTTGTTGCGGGGGGCCGCTATGAGCAGTTCTTC,CSVVAGGRYEQFF
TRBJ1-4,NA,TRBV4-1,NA,TGCGCCAGCAGCCGAACCGTAAGGGAGAATGAAAAACTGTTTTTT,CASSRTVRENEKLFF
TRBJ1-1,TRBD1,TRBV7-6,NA,TGTGCCAGCAGCTTAAAACAGGGGGCGTTCCAGAACACTGAAGCTTTCTTT,CASSLKQGAFQNTEAFF
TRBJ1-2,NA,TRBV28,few,TGTGCCAGCAGTTTCCACGGACAGCTTTATGGCTACACCTTC,CASSFHGQLYGYTF
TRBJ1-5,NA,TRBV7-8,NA,TGTGCCAGCAGCTTAATACCGGGAGAAAATAGCAATCAGCCCCAGCATTTT,CASSLIPGENSNQPQHF
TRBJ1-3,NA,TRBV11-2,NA,TGTGCCAGCTCCTCGGGGGGCACTGGAAACACCATATATTTT,CASSSGGTGNTIYF
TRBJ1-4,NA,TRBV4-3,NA,TGCGCCAGCAGCCTTACGACAGGCCCTAATGAAAAACTGTTTTTT,CASSLTTGPNEKLFF
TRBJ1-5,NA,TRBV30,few,TGTGCCTGGAGTAACTTCTATAGCAATCAGCCCCAGCATTTT,CAWSNFYSNQPQHF
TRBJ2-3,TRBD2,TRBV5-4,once,TGTGCCAGCAGCCCTAGCGGGGGAAGGTCTAGCACAGATACGCAGTATTTT,CASSPSGGRSSTDTQYF
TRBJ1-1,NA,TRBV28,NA,TGTGCCAGCAGCCTAAGAAACACTGAAGCTTTCTTT,CASSLRNTEAFF
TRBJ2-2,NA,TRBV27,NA,TGTGCCAGCAGTTTATCACTTAACACCGGGGAGCTGTTTTTT,CASSLSLNTGELFF
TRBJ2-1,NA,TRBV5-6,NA,TGTGCCAGCAGCTTTGGGGACTCCGACAATGAGCAGTTCTTC,CASSFGDSDNEQFF
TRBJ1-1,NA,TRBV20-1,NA,TGCAGTGCTAGTGCCGGGTCCACTGAAGCTTTCTTT,CSASAGSTEAFF
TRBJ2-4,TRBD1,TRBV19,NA,TGTGCCAGTAGTATCGACGGGGGACAGGGCGTTGGCATTCAGTACTTC,CASSIDGGQGVGIQYF
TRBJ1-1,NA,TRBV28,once,TGTGCCAGCACCAGGGGAAACACTGAAGCTTTCTTT,CASTRGNTEAFF
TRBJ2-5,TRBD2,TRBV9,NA,TGTGCCAGCAGCGTAGGACTAGCGGGGGGGGAGACCCAGTACTTC,CASSVGLAGGETQYF
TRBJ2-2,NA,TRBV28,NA,TGTGCCAGCAGTTTATGGGACTCGGGGAACACCGGGGAGCTGTTTTTT,CASSLWDSGNTGELFF
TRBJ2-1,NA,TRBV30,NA,TGTGCCTGGAGCCAAAACAATGAGCAGTTCTTC,CAWSQNNEQFF
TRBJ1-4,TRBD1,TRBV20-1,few,TGCAGTGCTAGTGGGGGACAGGGGGATGAAAAACTGTTTTTT,CSASGGQGDEKLFF
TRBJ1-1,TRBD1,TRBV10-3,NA,TGTGCCATCAGTTGGACAGGGAACACTGAAGCTTTCTTT,CAISWTGNTEAFF
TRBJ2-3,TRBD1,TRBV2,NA,TGTGCCAGCAGGAAGGGACAGGGAGTAGGAGATACGCAGTATTTT,CASRKGQGVGDTQYF
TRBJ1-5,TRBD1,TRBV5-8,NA,TGTGCCAGCAGCTTGAATTTCGGGACAGGGCAAAATCAGCCCCAGCATTTT,CASSLNFGTGQNQPQHF
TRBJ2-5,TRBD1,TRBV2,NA,TGTGCCAGCAGAGCGCTGGACAGGGTTCTTCAAGAGACCCAGTACTTC,CASRALDRVLQETQYF
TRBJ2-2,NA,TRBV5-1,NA,TGCGCCAGCAGCTTTGCCCCAGGGCGGAGCGGGGAGCTGTTTTTT,CASSFAPGRSGELFF
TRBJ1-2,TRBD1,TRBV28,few,TGTGCCAGCAGTTTAGCGACAGGGTATGGCTACACCTTC,CASSLATGYGYTF
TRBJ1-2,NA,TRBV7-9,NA,TGTGCCAGCAGCCCGTCCGGACAGAAAATCTATGGCTACACCTTC,CASSPSGQKIYGYTF